This paragraph covers one T cell receptor (beta chain) sequence. The antigen is undetermined. A read error may explain this, as a much larger clone is one base away. This entry comes from a study of regulatory T cells in long-lasting Graves disease. Findings and limits, study-wide: Only peripheral blood was studied, not thyroid tissue. TCR diversity was lower in persistent Graves' patients than in newly diagnosed ones.

The germline CDR1 and CDR2 sequences are SGHTA and FQGNSA. CDR3 length: 14 amino acids. The V and J ends lost 7 bases and 0 bases respectively, with 11 bases between them. Noted time point: newly diagnosed GD, antithyroid drugs for less than 3 months. PBMCs were the source of the RNA used for TCR sequencing. Collection of peripheral blood (about 10 milliliters) was done using EDTA tubes. Construction of the TCR beta libraries employed iRepertoire HTBI primers in conjunction with Arm-PCR of CDR3 regions. TCRdb used MiXCR to reprocess the multiplex PCR reads, holding one entry per CDR3 protein. This sample has roughly 440,000 distinct CDR3 sequences, with approximately 16% found just once. The same data also went into a second study, on T cells in Graves' hyperthyroidism and ophthalmopathy. This second study notes: Most clonotypes expanded in the thyroid (above 0.001) were also present in blood.

This TCR was recovered from a woman between 18 and 30 years old with Graves disease. The chain has TRBV7-2 and TRBJ2-3, with D hard to call. The sample was peripheral blood mononuclear cells (PBMCs), taken at new diagnosis, from a patient treated with antithyroid drugs. CDR3: CASNAHRSTDTQYF. The CDR3 nucleotides read TGTGCCAGCAACGCCCACAGAAGCACAGATACGCAGTATTTT.